The 5 T cell receptor beta chains below all came from one sample that was sequenced in a study of cytomegalovirus exposure and HLA in healthy donors. PCR primers comprised 60 Vbeta and 13 Jbeta primers. Assay used: immunoSEQ multiplex PCR; TCRdb lists only in-frame clones, some missing. This table has some 140,000 clones, approximately 8.9% appearing once. Sequenced sample: PBMCs. These receptors were obtained from a woman aged 40 to 50 in good health and CMV-seropositive.

This clone appeared a few times. This chain uses TRBV6-6 with TRBJ1-5; TRBD1 is a possible D gene (6 bases). Germline CDR1 and CDR2: MNHNY and SVGAGI (reference sequence). The CDR3 sequence is 13 residues long. V shed 6 bases and J shed 5 bases, with 11 bases lying between them. The CDR3 sequence: CASSRTVDQPQHF. For the CDR3, the DNA is TGTGCCAGCAGCCGGACAGTAGATCAGCCCCAGCATTTT.

This clone was counted only a few times. The V call is TRBV9, the J call TRBJ1-1; 9 bases map to TRBD1. Germline V CDR1 and CDR2: SGDLS, YYNGEE. The V segment lost 0 bases and the J segment 6 bases; nucleotides outside the gene matches: 6. The CDR3 runs 15 residues. Written as DNA, the CDR3 is TGTGCCAGCAGCGTAGTTAGGACAGGGGAGGCTGAAGCTTTCTTT. Translation gives CASSVVRTGEAEAFF.

The chain couples TRBV12-2 to TRBJ2-7; TRBD1, the table's D call, was not compared with the DNA. TRBV12-2 constitutes a pseudogene. The CDR3 is made up of 13 amino acids. Here the CDR3 DNA reads TGTGCAAGTCGCTTAGCGGGCTGGTACGAGCAGTACTTC. This gives the protein CASRLAGWYEQYF.

In its sample, this clone was seen a few times. An end of the junction differs from the germline gene, which may be a read error. The chain joins TRBV7-2 to TRBJ2-1; 7 nucleotides agree with TRBD1. This CDR3 region has 15 residues. Germline values: CDR1 SGHTA, CDR2 FQGNSA. As DNA, the CDR3 is TGTGCCAGCACCTTAGGATACAATCAGGGGGATGAGCAGTTCTTC. Protein sequence: CASTLGYNQGDEQFF.

The chain links TRBV12-5 to TRBJ1-1; tentative D call: TRBD1 (6 bases). The CDR3 has 17 amino acids. Germline values: CDR1 LGHNT, CDR2 FRNRAP. V dropped 9 bases and J dropped 0 bases, with 23 bases sitting between them. The CDR3 region is CASSDVPKDSMNTEAFF. Written as DNA, the CDR3 is TGTGCTAGCTCCGACGTTCCCAAGGACAGTATGAACACTGAAGCTTTCTTT.